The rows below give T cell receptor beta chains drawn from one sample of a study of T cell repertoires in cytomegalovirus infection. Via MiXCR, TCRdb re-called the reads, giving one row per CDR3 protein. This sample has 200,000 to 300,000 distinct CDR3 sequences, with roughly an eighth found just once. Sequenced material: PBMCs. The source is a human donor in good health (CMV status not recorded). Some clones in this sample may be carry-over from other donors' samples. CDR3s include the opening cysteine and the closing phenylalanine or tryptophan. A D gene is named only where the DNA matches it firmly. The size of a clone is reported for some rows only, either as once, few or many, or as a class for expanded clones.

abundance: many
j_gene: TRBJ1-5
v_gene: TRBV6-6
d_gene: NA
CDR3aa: CASNDRGGNQPQHF
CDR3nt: TGTGCCAGCAACGACAGAGGGGGGAATCAGCCCCAGCATTTT

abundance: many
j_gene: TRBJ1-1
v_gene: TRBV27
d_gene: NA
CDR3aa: CASSLSYNPNTEAFF
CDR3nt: TGTGCCAGCAGTTTATCGTACAACCCGAACACTGAAGCTTTCTTT

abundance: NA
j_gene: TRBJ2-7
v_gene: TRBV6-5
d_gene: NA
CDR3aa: CASSTSLREQYF
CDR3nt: TGTGCCAGCAGCACGTCCCTGAGGGAGCAGTACTTC

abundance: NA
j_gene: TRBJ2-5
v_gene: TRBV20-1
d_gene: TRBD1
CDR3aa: CSAKPQGQETQYF
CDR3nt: TGCAGTGCTAAACCACAGGGGCAAGAGACCCAGTACTTC

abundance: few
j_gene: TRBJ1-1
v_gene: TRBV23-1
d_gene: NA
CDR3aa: CASGREAFF
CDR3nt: TGCGCCAGTGGGAGGGAAGCTTTCTTT

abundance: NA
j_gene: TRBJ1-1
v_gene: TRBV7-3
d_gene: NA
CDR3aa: CASSPTPLTGMNTEAFF
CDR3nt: TGTGCCAGCAGCCCTACGCCATTGACGGGAATGAACACTGAAGCTTTCTTT

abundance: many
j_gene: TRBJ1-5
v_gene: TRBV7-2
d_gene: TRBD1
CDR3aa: CASSSGQRNQPQHF
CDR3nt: TGTGCCAGCAGCTCGGGACAGCGTAATCAGCCCCAGCATTTT

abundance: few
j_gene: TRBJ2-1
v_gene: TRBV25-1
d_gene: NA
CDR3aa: CASSELVRTGYNEQFF
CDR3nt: TGTGCCAGCAGTGAATTAGTAAGGACTGGATACAATGAGCAGTTCTTC

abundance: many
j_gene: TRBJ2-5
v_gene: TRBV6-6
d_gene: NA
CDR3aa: CARPPGYAQETQYF
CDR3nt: TGTGCCAGGCCTCCGGGGTACGCCCAAGAGACCCAGTACTTC

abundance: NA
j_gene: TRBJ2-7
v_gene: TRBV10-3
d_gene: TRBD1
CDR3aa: CAISGDRAEQYF
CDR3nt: TGTGCCATCAGTGGGGACAGGGCCGAGCAGTACTTC

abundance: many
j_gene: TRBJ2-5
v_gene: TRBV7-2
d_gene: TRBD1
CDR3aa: CASSLGTGVGKTQYF
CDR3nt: TGTGCCAGCAGCTTAGGAACAGGGGTCGGGAAGACCCAGTACTTC

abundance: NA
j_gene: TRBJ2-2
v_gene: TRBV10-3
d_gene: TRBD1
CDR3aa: CAINDRVAGELFF
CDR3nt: TGTGCCATCAATGACAGGGTAGCCGGGGAGCTGTTTTTT

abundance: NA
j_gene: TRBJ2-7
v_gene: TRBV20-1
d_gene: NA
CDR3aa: CSAPVATGLSYEQYF
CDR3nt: TGCAGTGCCCCAGTTGCCACAGGGCTCTCCTACGAGCAGTACTTC

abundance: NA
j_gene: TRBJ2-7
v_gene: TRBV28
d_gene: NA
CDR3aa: CASSLSILAKAYEQYF
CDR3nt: TGTGCCAGCAGTTTAAGTATTCTAGCTAAGGCCTACGAGCAGTACTTC

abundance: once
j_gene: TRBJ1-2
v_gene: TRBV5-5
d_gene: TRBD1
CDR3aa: CASSWGQGVYGYTF
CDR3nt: TGTGCCAGCAGCTGGGGGCAGGGGGTCTATGGCTACACCTTC

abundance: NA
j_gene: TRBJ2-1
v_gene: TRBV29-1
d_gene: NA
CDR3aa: CSVRSRLSYNEQFF
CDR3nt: TGCAGCGTTCGAAGCAGGTTATCCTACAATGAGCAGTTCTTC

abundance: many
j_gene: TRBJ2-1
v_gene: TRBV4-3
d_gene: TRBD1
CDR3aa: CASSPSGTGASNEQFF
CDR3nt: TGCGCCAGCAGCCCCTCCGGGACAGGGGCAAGTAATGAGCAGTTCTTC

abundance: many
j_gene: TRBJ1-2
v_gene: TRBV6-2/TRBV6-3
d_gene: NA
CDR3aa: CASSYAGGYGYTF
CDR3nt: TGTGCCAGCAGTTACGCAGGCGGGTATGGCTACACCTTC

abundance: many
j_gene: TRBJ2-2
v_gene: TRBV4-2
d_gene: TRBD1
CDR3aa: CASSQAPVNRGSTGELFF
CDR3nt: TGTGCCAGCAGCCAAGCCCCCGTAAACAGGGGGAGCACCGGGGAGCTGTTTTTT

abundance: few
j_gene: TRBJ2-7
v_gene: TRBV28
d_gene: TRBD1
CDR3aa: CASEGRDRIYEQYF
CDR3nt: TGTGCCAGCGAGGGCCGGGACAGGATCTACGAGCAGTACTTC

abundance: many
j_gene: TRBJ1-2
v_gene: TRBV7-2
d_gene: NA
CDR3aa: CASSPSGPYGYTF
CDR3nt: TGTGCCAGCAGCCCCTCGGGACCATATGGCTACACCTTC

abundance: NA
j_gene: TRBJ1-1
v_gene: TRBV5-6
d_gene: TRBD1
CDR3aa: CASSFRTGVAFF
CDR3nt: TGTGCCAGCAGCTTTAGAACAGGGGTTGCTTTCTTT

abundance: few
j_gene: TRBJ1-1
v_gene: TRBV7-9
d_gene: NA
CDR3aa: CASRDVMNTEAFF
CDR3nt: TGTGCCAGCAGAGACGTTATGAACACTGAAGCTTTCTTT

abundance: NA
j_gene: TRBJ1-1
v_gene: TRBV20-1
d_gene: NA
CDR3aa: CSASIQENTEAVF
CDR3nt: TGCAGTGCTAGTATACAGGAGAACACTGAAGCTGTCTTT

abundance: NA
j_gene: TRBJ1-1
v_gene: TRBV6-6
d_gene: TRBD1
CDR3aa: CASSWTGEIGPFF
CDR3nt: TGTGCCAGCAGCTGGACAGGGGAAATCGGGCCTTTCTTT